A selection of T cell receptor beta chains follows, all from one sample in a study of cytomegalovirus exposure and HLA in healthy donors. Libraries were prepared by immunoSEQ multiplex PCR; TCRdb keeps only in-frame clonotypes and omits some of them. Seen here are some 140,000 clones, approximately 84% observed once, and the top ten hold 1.4%. Sequenced material: PBMCs. These receptors all come from a young woman in good health and CMV-seronegative. The conserved cysteine and the conserved F or W are not part of the CDR3 here. Clone size, where shown, is once, few, many, or a class for clones that have expanded.

j_call: TRBJ1-6
clone_size: .
v_call: TRBV7-8
cdr3_aa: ASSPWTGANNSPLH

j_call: TRBJ1-2
clone_size: few
v_call: TRBV29-1
cdr3_aa: SGAANYGYT

j_call: TRBJ2-3
clone_size: .
v_call: TRBV27
cdr3_aa: ASTPLYEGAGGKDTQY

j_call: TRBJ2-3
clone_size: few
v_call: TRBV6-1
cdr3_aa: ASSERGLRTDTQY

j_call: TRBJ1-3
clone_size: .
v_call: TRBV6-6
cdr3_aa: ASSYSRGLSGNTIY

j_call: TRBJ1-2
clone_size: .
v_call: TRBV6-6
cdr3_aa: ASRTGTALYGYT

j_call: TRBJ1-4
clone_size: .
v_call: TRBV29-1
cdr3_aa: SVIPPEKLF

j_call: TRBJ1-1
clone_size: .
v_call: TRBV29-1
cdr3_aa: SVEWRGEVNTEAF

j_call: TRBJ2-3
clone_size: .
v_call: TRBV4-2
cdr3_aa: ASSQDPISTDTQY

j_call: TRBJ2-1
clone_size: .
v_call: TRBV12-5
cdr3_aa: ASGLAETGGRGNEQF

j_call: TRBJ2-1
clone_size: .
v_call: TRBV7-9
cdr3_aa: ASSLDGGAANEQF

j_call: TRBJ1-2
clone_size: .
v_call: TRBV28
cdr3_aa: ASSFPGNNYGYT

j_call: TRBJ1-6
clone_size: .
v_call: TRBV5-4
cdr3_aa: ASSPGQDYNSPLH

j_call: TRBJ2-3
clone_size: .
v_call: TRBV5-4
cdr3_aa: ASSLTQLAGGDTQY

j_call: TRBJ1-6
clone_size: .
v_call: TRBV5-8
cdr3_aa: ASRASYNSPLH